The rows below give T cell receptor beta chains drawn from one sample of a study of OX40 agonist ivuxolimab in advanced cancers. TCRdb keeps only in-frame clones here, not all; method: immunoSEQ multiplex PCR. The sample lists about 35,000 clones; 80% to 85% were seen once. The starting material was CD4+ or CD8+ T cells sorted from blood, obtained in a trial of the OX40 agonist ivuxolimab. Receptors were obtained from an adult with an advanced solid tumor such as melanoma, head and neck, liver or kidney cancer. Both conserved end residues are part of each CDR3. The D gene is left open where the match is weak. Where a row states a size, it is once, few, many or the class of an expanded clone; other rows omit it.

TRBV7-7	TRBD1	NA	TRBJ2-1	TGTGCTAGCAGCTTAGGGGGACAGGTTCTCAATGAGCAGTTCTTC	CASSLGGQVLNEQFF
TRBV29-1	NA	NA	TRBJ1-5	TGCAGCGTTCGGGGGGATAATCAGCCCCAGCATTTT	CSVRGDNQPQHF
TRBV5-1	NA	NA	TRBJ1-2	TGCGCCAGCAGCTTGGAAGGGGCGTCGGGCTACACCTTC	CASSLEGASGYTF
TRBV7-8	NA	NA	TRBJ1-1	TGTGCCAGCAGTAGGGGAATAAACACTGAAGCTTTCTTT	CASSRGINTEAFF
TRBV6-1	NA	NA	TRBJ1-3	TGTGCCAGCAGTGGAAGACGAGGAAACACCATATATTTT	CASSGRRGNTIYF
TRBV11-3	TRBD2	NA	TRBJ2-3	TGTGCCAGCAGCTTAGAGGGACTAAGCACAGATACGCAGTATTTT	CASSLEGLSTDTQYF
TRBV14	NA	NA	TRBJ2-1	TGTGCCAGCAGCCAAGATTTCGATTATGAGCAGTTCTTC	CASSQDFDYEQFF
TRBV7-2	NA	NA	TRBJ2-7	TGTGCCAGCAGCTTAGGTCTCAGGGACGACGAGCAGTACTTC	CASSLGLRDDEQYF
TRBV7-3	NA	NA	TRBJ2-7	TGTGCCAGCAGCTTAGGCGGGACTTCCTACGAGCAGTACTTC	CASSLGGTSYEQYF
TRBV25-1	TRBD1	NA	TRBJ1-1	TGTGCCAGCAGTGGACAGGGGAGGACTGAAGCTTTCTTT	CASSGQGRTEAFF
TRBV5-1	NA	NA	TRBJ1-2	TGCGCCAGCAGCCCAAGGACAGACTATGGCTACACCTTC	CASSPRTDYGYTF
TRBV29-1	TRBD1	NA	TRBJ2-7	TGCAGCGTTGACACACGAGGTAGGACAGGGAGATACGAGCAGTACTTC	CSVDTRGRTGRYEQYF
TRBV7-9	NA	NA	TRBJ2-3	TGTGCCAGCAGCTTCCCAGGCACAGGGCATACAGATACGCAGTATTTT	CASSFPGTGHTDTQYF
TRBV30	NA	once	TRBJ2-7	TGTGCCTGGAGTCCCCAGGAGCGGGCTACCTACGAGCAGTACTTC	CAWSPQERATYEQYF
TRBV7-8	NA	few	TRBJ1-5	TGTGCCAGCAGGGCGGAGACAGTTTTCGGGGGACAGCCCCAGCATTTT	CASRAETVFGGQPQHF
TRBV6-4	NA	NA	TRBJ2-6	TGTGCCAGCAGTGACACTGGGGCCAACGTCCTGACTTTC	CASSDTGANVLTF
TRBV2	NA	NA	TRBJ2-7	TGTGCCAGCAGTGAGTCATACAGGGAGTACGAGCAGTACTTC	CASSESYREYEQYF
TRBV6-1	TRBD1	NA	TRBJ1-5	TGTGCCAGCAGTGTAACAGGGGGTAACCAGCCCCAGCATTTT	CASSVTGGNQPQHF
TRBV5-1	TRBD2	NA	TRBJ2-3	TGCGCCAGCAGTTCCGGGACTAGCGGGGGGGCGCGGCGGTATTTT	CASSSGTSGGARRYF
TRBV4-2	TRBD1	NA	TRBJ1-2	TGTGCCAGCAGCCAAGACTCGGACAGGGGATATTTCACCTTC	CASSQDSDRGYFTF
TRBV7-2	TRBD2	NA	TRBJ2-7	TGTGCCAGCAAACAGGGGGGACTAGCGTACGAGGGGCAGTACTTC	CASKQGGLAYEGQYF
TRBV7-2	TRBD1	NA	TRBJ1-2	TGTGCCAGCAGCGAAACAGGGGTGGATGGCTACACCTTC	CASSETGVDGYTF
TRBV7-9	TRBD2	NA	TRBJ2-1	TGTGCCAGCAGCTTAGCTAGCGGGGGGGCCGTTGAGCAGTTCTTC	CASSLASGGAVEQFF
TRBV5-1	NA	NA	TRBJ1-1	TGCGCCAGCAGCTCCGGACAGATTCAGCACACTGAAGCTTTCTTT	CASSSGQIQHTEAFF
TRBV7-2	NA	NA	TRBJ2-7	TGTGCCAGCAGCCCTAGGACTAACCCCTCCGAGCAGTACTTC	CASSPRTNPSEQYF
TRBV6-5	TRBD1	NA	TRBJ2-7	TGTGCCAGCAGTTACGGTCAGGGGGCCTACGAGCAGTACTTC	CASSYGQGAYEQYF
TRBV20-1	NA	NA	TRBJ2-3	TGCAGTGCTAGAGCGGGGGATACGCAGTATTTT	CSARAGDTQYF
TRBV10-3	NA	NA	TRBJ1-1	TGTGCCCAGCAGCAAGACCGGAACACTGAAGCTTTCTTT	CAQQQDRNTEAFF
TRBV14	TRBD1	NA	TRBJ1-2	TGTGCCAGCAGCCAACAACGGTGGGACAGTCTCGAAGAAGGCTACACCTTC	CASSQQRWDSLEEGYTF
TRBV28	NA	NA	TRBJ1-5	TGTGCCAGCAGGGTCGAGGGCAATCAGCCCCAGCATTTT	CASRVEGNQPQHF
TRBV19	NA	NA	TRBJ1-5	TGTGCCAGTAGTATCTTACCCCTAAGAGCCAATCAGCCCCAGCATTTT	CASSILPLRANQPQHF
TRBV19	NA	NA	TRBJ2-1	TGTGCCAGTAACTTGGGACGGAACTACAATGAGCAGTTCTTC	CASNLGRNYNEQFF
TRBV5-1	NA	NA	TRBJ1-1	TGCGCCAGCAGCGACACCTGGGGAGCTTTCTTT	CASSDTWGAFF
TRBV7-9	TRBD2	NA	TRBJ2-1	TGTGCCAGCAGCTTCCCCGGGACTAGCGCCTACAATGAGCAGTTCTTC	CASSFPGTSAYNEQFF
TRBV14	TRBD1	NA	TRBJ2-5	TGTGCCAGCAGCCAAACAGGACAGGGTTATCGGGAGACCCAGTACTTC	CASSQTGQGYRETQYF
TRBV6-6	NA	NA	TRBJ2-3	TGTGCCAGCAGTTACTCGGACACCACAGATACGCAGTATTTT	CASSYSDTTDTQYF
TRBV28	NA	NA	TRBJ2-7	TGTGCCAGCAGTTCAGTGGACAGCGCCTACGAGCAGTACTTC	CASSSVDSAYEQYF
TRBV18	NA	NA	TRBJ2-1	TGTGCCAGCTCACCACCTAGCTCCTACAATGAGCAGTTCTTC	CASSPPSSYNEQFF
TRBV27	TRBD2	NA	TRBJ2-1	TGTGCCAGCAGTTTGGCGCGGGGGTTAATAGGCTCCTACAATGAGCAGTTCTTC	CASSLARGLIGSYNEQFF
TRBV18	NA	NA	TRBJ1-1	TGTGCCAGCTCACCCGATAACCTGAACACTGAAGCTTTCTTT	CASSPDNLNTEAFF
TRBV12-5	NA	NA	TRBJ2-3	TGTGCTAGTGGCCCTTCAACAGATACGCAGTATTTT	CASGPSTDTQYF
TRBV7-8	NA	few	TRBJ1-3	TGTGCCAGCAGCCCCCGGGAGCTCTCTGGAAACACCATATATTTT	CASSPRELSGNTIYF
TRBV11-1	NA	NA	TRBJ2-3	TGTGCCAGCAGCTCGATTACAGATACGCAGTATTTT	CASSSITDTQYF
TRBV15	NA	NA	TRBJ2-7	TGTGCCACCAGCAGAGATTTTCGACCGGGTCTGGGGGACGAGCAGTACTTC	CATSRDFRPGLGDEQYF
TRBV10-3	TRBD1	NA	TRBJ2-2	TGTGCCATCAGTGGGGCGGTGACAGGGGGCTCCGGGGAGCTGTTTTTT	CAISGAVTGGSGELFF
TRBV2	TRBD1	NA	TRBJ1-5	TGTGCCAGCATCAGGGACAGGGGTAGCAATCAGCCCCAGCATTTT	CASIRDRGSNQPQHF
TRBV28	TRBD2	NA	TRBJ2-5	TGTGCCAGCACCCCCCCAGCACTAGCGGGAGGGGATCCCCAGACCCAGTACTTC	CASTPPALAGGDPQTQYF
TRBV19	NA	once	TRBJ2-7	TGTGCCAGTAGTGCGACGGGGGACAAGGAGCAGTACTTC	CASSATGDKEQYF
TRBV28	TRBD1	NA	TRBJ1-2	TGTGCCAGCAGTCAAGGACTCAGGGGGCGGGGGTATGGCTACACCTTC	CASSQGLRGRGYGYTF
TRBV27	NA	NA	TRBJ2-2	TGTGCCAGTTTGGACAGGAACACCGGGGAGCTGTTTTTT	CASLDRNTGELFF
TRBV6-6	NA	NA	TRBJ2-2	TGTGCCAGCAGTTACGCGAACACCGGGGAGCTGTTTTTT	CASSYANTGELFF
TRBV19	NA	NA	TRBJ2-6	TGTGCCAGTAGTATCCATCCGGGACAAGGGACCGGGGCCAACGTCCTGACTTTC	CASSIHPGQGTGANVLTF